The 17 T cell receptor beta chains below were found in one sample sequenced in a study of beta chain features in type 1 diabetes. Reverse transcribing all isolated RNA meant expressed TCRB transcripts were sequenced. Assay used: immunoSEQ multiplex PCR; TCRdb lists only in-frame clones, some missing. The sample yields a few hundred thousand clones, roughly 12% seen once. The sample was naive CD4+ T cells from blood. Receptors originate from a man aged 18 to 29 in good health.

This clone appeared a few times. This sequence joins TRBV6-5 and TRBJ2-5; D perhaps matches TRBD2 (6 bases). V was clipped by 5 bases and J by 14 bases, with 15 bases between them. Germline V lookup: CDR1 MNHEY, CDR2 SVGAGI. The CDR3 contains 11 residues. CDR3 residues: CASSGRTEGYF. CDR3 DNA: TGTGCCAGCAGTGGACGAACGGAGGGATACTTC.

CDR3 coding DNA: TGCAGCGTCGTTGATACGGTCTATGGCTACACCTTC. Amino acid sequence: CSVVDTVYGYTF. The chain joins TRBV29-1 to TRBJ1-2; D gene ambiguous. This CDR3 comprises 12 residues. The V end lost 6 bases, the J end lost 4 bases, and 12 bases lay between the germline ends. In germline, CDR1 is SQVTM, CDR2 ANQGSEA.

Details on this clone: At the DNA level, this CDR3 is encoded by other sequences in the same sample as well. V is TRBV20-1 and J is TRBJ2-1; D uncertain. The CDR3 is 11 amino acids. Trimming took off 5 bases at V and 4 bases at J, with 6 bases between the two ends. Per germline, CDR1 DFQATT and CDR2 SNEGSKA (reference sequence). This CDR3 reads CSARSYNEQFF. In DNA form, the CDR3 reads TGCAGTGCTCGTAGTTACAATGAGCAGTTCTTC.

The chain employs TRBV7-2 and TRBJ2-7; 13 bases are a match to TRBD2. This CDR3 region has 16 residues. The germline gives CDR1 SGHTA, CDR2 FQGNSA. V trimming: 1 base; J trimming: 4 bases; junction bases outside the gene matches: 4. The CDR3 sequence is CASSLVGTSGMYEQYF. CDR3 nucleotide sequence: TGTGCCAGCAGCTTAGTGGGGACTAGCGGGATGTACGAGCAGTACTTC.

The chain couples TRBV28 to TRBJ2-2; D unclear. Germline V CDR1 and CDR2: MDHEN, SYDVKM. V lost 3 bases and J lost 7, with 9 bases in between. The CDR3 is 13 amino acids. The CDR3 DNA reads TGTGCCAGCAGTTTCAATTCGGGCGGGGAGCTGTTTTTT. Protein product: CASSFNSGGELFF.

The gene calls are TRBV7-6 and TRBJ1-2; 7 nucleotides line up with TRBD1. V dropped 0 bases and J dropped 2; count of bases not matched to a gene: 12. This CDR3 region has 18 residues. Germline lookup yields CDR1 SGHVS and CDR2 FNYEAQ. This chain's CDR3 is CASSLAPQTAGQNYGYTF. As DNA, the CDR3 is TGTGCCAGCAGCTTAGCGCCTCAAACTGCGGGACAGAACTATGGCTACACCTTC.

This clone was seen more than once but under ten times. The chain has TRBV9 and TRBJ2-1, with TRBD2 identical over 16 bases. The V gene end was trimmed by 4 bases and the J gene end by 8 bases; junction bases not matched to a gene: 3. Germline CDR1 reads SGDLS; CDR2 reads YYNGEE. The CDR3 runs 15 residues. The CDR3 DNA is TGTGCCAGCAGCAGAGGGACTAGCGGGAGGGATGAGCAGTTCTTC. It is translated as CASSRGTSGRDEQFF.

The chain employs TRBV2 and TRBJ2-2; 10 nucleotides line up with TRBD2. Germline CDR1 reads SNHLY; CDR2 reads FYNNEI. V dropped 11 bases and J dropped 6; count of bases not matched to a gene: 6. The CDR3 consists of 13 residues. The CDR3 coding sequence is TGTGCCGGAAGGACTAGCGGAGCCGGGGAGCTGTTTTTT. Its translation is CAGRTSGAGELFF.

Only one count was recorded for this clone. The chain uses TRBV25-1 and TRBJ2-5; no reliable D call. Trimming cost V 3 bases and J 1 base, with 15 bases left between them. This CDR3 comprises 16 residues. Germline CDR1 is MGHDK and CDR2 is SYGVNS. As DNA, the CDR3 is TGTGCCAGCAGTGAGCTCGGGTGGTCAGTCCAAGAGACCCAGTACTTC. Its protein product is CASSELGWSVQETQYF.

J is TRBJ2-7 and V is TRBV9, with 8 bases lining up with TRBD2. This CDR3 spans 16 amino acids. After removal of 1 base from V and 7 bases from J, the junction contained 13 bases not matched to a gene. Germline loops: CDR1 SGDLS, CDR2 YYNGEE. Here the CDR3 reads CASSVLGGRLQGEQYF. The CDR3, as DNA: TGTGCCAGCAGCGTACTGGGCGGGAGGCTTCAGGGTGAGCAGTACTTC.

The rearrangement links TRBV10-3 to TRBJ2-3, with D possibly TRBD2 on 6 matching bases. With 4 bases removed from V and 4 bases from J, the gap between germline ends came to 9 bases. Germline V gives CDR1 ENHRY, CDR2 SYGVKD. The CDR3 is made up of 13 amino acids. This CDR3 is CAISAGEADTQYF. The CDR3 nucleotides are TGTGCCATCAGTGCCGGGGAGGCAGATACGCAGTATTTT.

This clone was observed a few times. The V and J genes are TRBV30 and TRBJ1-5; 8 nucleotides agree with TRBD1. V was clipped by 2 bases and J by 6 bases; unmatched bases: 6. The germline V gene encodes CDR1 GTSNPN and CDR2 SVGIG (reference sequence). CDR3 length: 14 amino acids. CDR3 DNA: TGTGCCTGGAGTTCGGACAGGGCAACTCAGCCCCAGCATTTT. Translated, it gives CAWSSDRATQPQHF.

This rearrangement joins TRBV5-1 to TRBJ2-2; D not certain. This CDR3 is built from 11 residues. The germline V and J ends were trimmed by 3 bases and 6 bases, with 3 bases remaining between them. Germline V gene sequence: CDR1 SGHRS, CDR2 YFSETQ. The CDR3 region has the DNA TGCGCCAGCAGCTGGCCCGGGGAGCTGTTTTTT. This codes for CASSWPGELFF.

This clone was counted only a few times. This chain joins TRBV7-2 and TRBJ1-2; D is uncertain. Germline CDR1 is SGHTA and CDR2 is FQGNSA. Trimming left V 1 base short and J 2 bases short, with 5 bases between. This CDR3 has 13 amino acids. The DNA for the CDR3 is TGTGCCAGCAGCTTAGGCGGAAACTATGGCTACACCTTC. It yields the protein CASSLGGNYGYTF.

In its sample, this clone was seen a few times. This chain uses TRBV5-1 with TRBJ2-3, with D possibly being TRBD2 (7 bases). V shed 1 base and J shed 5 bases, with 14 bases lying between them. Looked up from germline, CDR1 is SGHRS and CDR2 is YFSETQ. This CDR3 is built from 15 residues. DNA for the CDR3: TGCGCCAGCAGCTTGACTCGGGGGGCTGGAGATACGCAGTATTTT. Protein sequence: CASSLTRGAGDTQYF.

This sequence joins TRBV25-1 and TRBJ1-4, with 7 bases identical to TRBD1. The germline CDR1 and CDR2 sequences are MGHDK and SYGVNS. J lost 0 bases, V lost 0 bases, and 4 bases had no gene match. The CDR3 is made up of 17 amino acids. CDR3 sequence: CASSEYLGTATNEKLFF. CDR3 nucleotide sequence: TGTGCCAGCAGTGAATATCTAGGGACAGCAACTAATGAAAAACTGTTTTTT.

A remark on this clone: The germline gene is not matched at one end of the junction; a read error may be the cause. The chain recombines TRBV28 with TRBJ2-7; TRBD1 agrees at 7 bases. This CDR3 region has 11 residues. Germline values: CDR1 MDHEN, CDR2 SYDVKM. This CDR3 is CASGDRVILPF. Here the CDR3 DNA reads TGTGCCAGCGGAGACAGGGTTATTCTCCCCTTC.